This T cell receptor beta chain appears in the sequencing data of a study of blood T cell repertoires in COVID-19. Study overall: Both acute and convalescent COVID-19 samples were obtained from the United States, Italy and Spain. Sample material is recorded as cDNA or gDNA derived from T cells, B-cell-depleted T cells, or PBMCs.

The authors' processing: Counts of nucleated cells, estimated from reference gene primer amplification, were obtained. TCRdb's table, derived via immunoSEQ multiplex PCR, lists solely in-frame clones and lacks some. V, J and clone size are those of that table, while D and trimming were read from the DNA. The repertoire includes some 97,000 clones, roughly nine tenths of them detected once, and 7% to 9.5% sits in the top ten. The CDR3 length is 15 residues. Looked up from germline, CDR1 is MNHEY and CDR2 is SVGAGI. V trimming: 10 bases; J trimming: 3 bases; junction bases outside the gene matches: 9. The source is a man younger than 45 in a cohort sampled during active COVID-19. J is TRBJ2-6 and V is TRBV6-5, with 7 bases lining up with TRBD1. Sequenced sample: peripheral blood. CDR3 region: CANDRAYDGANVLTF. The CDR3 DNA follows: TGTGCCAACGACAGGGCCTATGATGGGGCCAACGTCCTGACTTTC.